The TCR beta chain described here comes from a study of cytomegalovirus exposure and HLA in healthy donors. The study, taken as a whole, reports: TCR association rates varied by HLA locus in a later analysis, with DRB1 highest and HLA-C lowest. About 87% or about 30% of the time was how often most TCR beta V segments were productive, according to an earlier analysis. There were a few CMV-associated chains whose specificity for CMV antigens was confirmed in vitro.

Donors sampled were nominally healthy, though unrecorded immune exposures were likely. The PCR used 60 Vbeta and 13 Jbeta primers. TCRdb keeps only in-frame clones here, not all; method: immunoSEQ multiplex PCR. The table lists 100,000 to 150,000 clones, 60% to 85% of them singletons, with just under 6.5% in the top ten. A remark on this clone: The target antigen is unknown.

V shed 4 bases and J shed 0 bases, with 17 bases lying between them. The CDR3 sequence is 17 residues long. The germline V gene has CDR1 SGHDT and CDR2 YYEEEE. The sequenced material came from PBMCs. This sequence originates from a woman aged 40-49 years in good health and CMV-seronegative. The genes are TRBV5-6 and TRBJ2-1; tentative D call: TRBD2 (7 bases). CDR3 in amino acids: CASSTLPRGPSYNEQFF. The CDR3 coding sequence is TGTGCCAGCAGCACGCTGCCGCGGGGGCCCTCCTACAATGAGCAGTTCTTC.